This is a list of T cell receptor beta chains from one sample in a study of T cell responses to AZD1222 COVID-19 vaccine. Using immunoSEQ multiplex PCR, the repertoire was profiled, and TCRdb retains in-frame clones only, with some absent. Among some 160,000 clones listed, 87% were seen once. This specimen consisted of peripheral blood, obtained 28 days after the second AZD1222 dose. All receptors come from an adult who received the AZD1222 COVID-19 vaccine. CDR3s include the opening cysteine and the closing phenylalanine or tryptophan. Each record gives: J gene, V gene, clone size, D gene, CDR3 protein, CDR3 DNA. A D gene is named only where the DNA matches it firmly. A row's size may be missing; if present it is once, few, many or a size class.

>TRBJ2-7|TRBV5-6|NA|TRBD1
CASSPTGLGSYEQYF
TGTGCCAGCAGCCCGACAGGGTTGGGCTCCTACGAGCAGTACTTC
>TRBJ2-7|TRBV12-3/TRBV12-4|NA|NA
CASSFRGAYEQYF
TGTGCCAGCAGTTTCAGGGGGGCCTACGAGCAGTACTTC
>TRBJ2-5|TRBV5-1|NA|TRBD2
CASSPRISGGQETQYF
TGCGCCAGCAGCCCCCGGATTAGCGGGGGCCAAGAGACCCAGTACTTC
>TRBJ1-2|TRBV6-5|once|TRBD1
CASLTGGNYGYTF
TGTGCCAGCCTAACAGGGGGAAACTATGGCTACACCTTC
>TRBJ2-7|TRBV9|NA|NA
CASSVSWQPSYEQYF
TGTGCCAGCAGCGTGTCCTGGCAGCCATCCTACGAGCAGTACTTC
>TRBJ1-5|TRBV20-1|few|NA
CSASGDSNQPQHF
TGCAGTGCTAGTGGAGATAGCAATCAGCCCCAGCATTTT
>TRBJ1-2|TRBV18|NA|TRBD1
CASSPTGLAIGYTF
TGTGCCAGCTCACCGACAGGGCTCGCGATCGGCTACACCTTC
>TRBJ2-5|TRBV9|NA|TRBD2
CASSVGGTSGKETQYF
TGTGCCAGCAGCGTAGGTGGGACTAGCGGAAAAGAGACCCAGTACTTC
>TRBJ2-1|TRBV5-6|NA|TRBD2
CASSGGGSYNEQFF
TGTGCCAGCAGCGGCGGGGGATCTTACAATGAGCAGTTCTTC
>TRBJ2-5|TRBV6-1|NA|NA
CASSEVRDARTQYF
TGTGCCAGCAGTGAAGTTCGGGACGCCAGGACCCAGTACTTC
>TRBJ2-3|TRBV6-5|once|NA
CASSTRQGGDTQYF
TGTGCCAGCAGTACTCGACAGGGAGGGGATACGCAGTATTTT
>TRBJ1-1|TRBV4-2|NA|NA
CASSHPALSWTVNTEAFF
TGTGCCAGCAGCCATCCGGCCCTATCCTGGACGGTGAACACTGAAGCTTTCTTT
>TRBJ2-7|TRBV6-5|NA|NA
CASSRDGIYEQYF
TGTGCCAGCAGTCGGGACGGCATCTACGAGCAGTACTTC
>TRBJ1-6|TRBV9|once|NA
CASSPQVVGLFGSPLHF
TGTGCCAGCAGCCCACAAGTCGTGGGCCTCTTCGGTTCACCCCTCCACTTT
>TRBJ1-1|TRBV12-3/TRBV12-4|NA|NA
CASMEVQGAFF
TGTGCCAGCATGGAGGTTCAAGGAGCTTTCTTT
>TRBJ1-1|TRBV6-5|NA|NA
CASIPRWRGTFF
TGTGCCAGCATCCCCAGATGGCGGGGAACTTTCTTT
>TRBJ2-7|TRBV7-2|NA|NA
CASSSGPSYEQYF
TGTGCCAGCAGCTCCGGACCCTCCTACGAGCAGTACTTC
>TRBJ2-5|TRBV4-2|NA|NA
CASSLLGPMETQYF
TGTGCCAGCAGCCTTTTAGGGCCGATGGAGACCCAGTACTTC
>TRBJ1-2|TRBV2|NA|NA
CASSAQWGSEGYTF
TGTGCCAGCAGTGCCCAGTGGGGGTCGGAAGGCTACACCTTC
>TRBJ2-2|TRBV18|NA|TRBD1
CASSPLAGTGNTGELFF
TGTGCCAGCTCACCTTTAGCCGGGACAGGGAACACCGGGGAGCTGTTTTTT
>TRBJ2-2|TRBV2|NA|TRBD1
CASSGVPRGQGDTGELFF
TGTGCCAGCAGCGGGGTCCCCAGGGGACAGGGCGACACCGGGGAGCTGTTTTTT
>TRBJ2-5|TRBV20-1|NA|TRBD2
CSASPMGSGGVETQYF
TGCAGTGCTAGTCCAATGGGGAGCGGGGGGGTAGAGACCCAGTACTTC
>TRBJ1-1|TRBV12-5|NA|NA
CASGLVRVKRMIPNTEAFF
TGTGCTAGTGGTTTGGTACGAGTAAAACGCATGATTCCGAACACTGAAGCTTTCTTT
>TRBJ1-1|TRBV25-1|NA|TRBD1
CASSTGGGLNTEAFF
TGTGCCAGCAGTACAGGGGGCGGCCTGAACACTGAAGCTTTCTTT
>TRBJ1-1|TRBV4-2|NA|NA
CASSSQGTEAFF
TGTGCCAGCAGCTCACAGGGTACTGAAGCTTTCTTT
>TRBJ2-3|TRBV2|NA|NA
CASSEARLAKGTDTQYF
TGTGCCAGCAGTGAAGCGCGGTTAGCCAAGGGCACAGATACGCAGTATTTT
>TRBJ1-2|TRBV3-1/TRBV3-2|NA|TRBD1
CASSPVPGQGDYGYTF
TGTGCCAGCAGCCCGGTCCCGGGACAGGGGGACTATGGCTACACCTTC
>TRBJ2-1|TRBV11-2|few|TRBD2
CASRRLAGGDNEQFF
TGTGCCAGCAGGCGTCTAGCGGGGGGGGACAATGAGCAGTTCTTC
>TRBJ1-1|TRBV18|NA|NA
CASSPANRGGLNTEAFF
TGTGCCAGCTCACCAGCCAACCGAGGGGGATTGAACACTGAAGCTTTCTTT
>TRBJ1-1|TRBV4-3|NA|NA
CASSQDIRGLNTEAFF
TGCGCCAGCAGCCAAGATATTAGGGGACTGAACACTGAAGCTTTCTTT
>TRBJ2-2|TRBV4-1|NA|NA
CASSQEGARGADTGELFF
TGCGCCAGCAGCCAAGAAGGGGCACGTGGGGCGGACACCGGGGAGCTGTTTTTT
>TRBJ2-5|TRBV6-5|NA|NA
CASSYSIAETQYF
TGTGCCAGCAGTTACTCGATAGCTGAGACCCAGTACTTC
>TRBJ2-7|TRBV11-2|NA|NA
CASSLVRAPYEQYF
TGTGCCAGCAGCTTAGTCCGGGCCCCCTACGAGCAGTACTTC
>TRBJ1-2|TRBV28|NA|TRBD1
CATMEQGAAGYTF
TGTGCCACCATGGAACAGGGGGCTGCCGGCTACACCTTC
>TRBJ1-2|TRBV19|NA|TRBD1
CASSMIRQGAISVNGYTF
TGTGCCAGTAGTATGATTCGACAGGGGGCGATCTCGGTTAATGGCTACACCTTC
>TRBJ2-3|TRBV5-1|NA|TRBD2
CASSPLTSGGDTDTQYF
TGCGCCAGCTCTCCGCTGACTAGCGGGGGGGACACAGATACGCAGTATTTT
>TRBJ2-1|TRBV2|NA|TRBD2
CASSVAGLAVNEQFF
TGTGCCAGCAGTGTAGCTGGACTAGCGGTTAATGAGCAGTTCTTC
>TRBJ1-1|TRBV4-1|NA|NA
CASSQEVGPGGAFF
TGCGCCAGCAGCCAAGAAGTTGGCCCCGGTGGAGCTTTCTTT
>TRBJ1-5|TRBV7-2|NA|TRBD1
CASSPRSRGSVNQPQHF
TGTGCCAGCAGCCCTCGTTCCAGGGGGTCGGTCAATCAGCCCCAGCATTTT
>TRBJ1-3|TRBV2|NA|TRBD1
CASSESRGLPPLYF
TGTGCCAGCAGTGAGTCCAGGGGGCTCCCCCCCTTATATTTT
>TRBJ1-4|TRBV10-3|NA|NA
CATEGQGKEKLFF
TGTGCCACCGAGGGGCAGGGCAAGGAAAAACTGTTTTTT
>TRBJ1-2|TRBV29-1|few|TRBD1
CSVEVPGQGGGYGYTF
TGCAGCGTTGAGGTCCCGGGACAGGGGGGAGGCTATGGCTACACCTTC
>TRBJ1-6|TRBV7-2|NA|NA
CASSLGYNSPLHF
TGTGCCAGCAGCCTAGGGTATAATTCACCCCTCCACTTT
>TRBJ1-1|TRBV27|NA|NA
CASSLSKAGATEAFF
TGTGCCAGCAGTTTATCGAAGGCGGGAGCCACTGAAGCTTTCTTT
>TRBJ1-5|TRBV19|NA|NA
CASSQPGGSNQPQHF
TGTGCCAGTAGCCAACCTGGAGGTAGCAATCAGCCCCAGCATTTT
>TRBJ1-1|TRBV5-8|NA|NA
CASSLGGPNTEAFF
TGTGCCAGCAGCTTGGGCGGGCCTAACACTGAAGCTTTCTTT
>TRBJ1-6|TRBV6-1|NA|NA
CASSEEPNSPLHF
TGTGCCAGCAGTGAAGAACCGAATTCACCCCTCCACTTT
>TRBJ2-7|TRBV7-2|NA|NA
CASSPRDIYEQYF
TGTGCCAGCAGCCCCCGGGATATCTACGAGCAGTACTTC
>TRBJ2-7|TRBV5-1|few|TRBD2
CASSLRTSGGYEQYF
TGCGCCAGCAGCCTTCGGACTAGCGGGGGTTACGAGCAGTACTTC
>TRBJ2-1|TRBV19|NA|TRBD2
CASSISGGAFEQFF
TGTGCCAGTAGTATAAGCGGGGGGGCCTTTGAGCAGTTCTTC
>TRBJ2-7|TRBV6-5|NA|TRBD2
CASGTSGDGSYGQYF
TGTGCCAGCGGAACAAGCGGGGACGGATCCTACGGGCAGTACTTC
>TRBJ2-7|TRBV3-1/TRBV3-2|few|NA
CASSQGSGGPYEQYF
TGTGCCAGCAGCCAAGGTTCCGGGGGGCCTTACGAGCAGTACTTC
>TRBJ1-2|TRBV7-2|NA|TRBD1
CASSGQGIYGYTF
TGTGCCAGCTCCGGACAGGGGATCTATGGCTACACCTTC
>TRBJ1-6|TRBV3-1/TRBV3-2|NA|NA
CASSQTRLSPLHF
TGTGCCAGCAGCCAAACCCGCCTTTCACCCCTCCACTTT
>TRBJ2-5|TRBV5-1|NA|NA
CASYPGPKETQYF
TGCGCCAGTTACCCAGGACCTAAAGAGACCCAGTACTTC
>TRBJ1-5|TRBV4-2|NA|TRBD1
CASSQEPGGGNQPQHF
TGTGCCAGCAGCCAAGAACCAGGGGGCGGCAATCAGCCCCAGCATTTT